This T cell receptor beta chain was profiled in a study of cytotoxic CD8 clonotypes in ibrutinib-treated CLL. Study-wide results and limits: Under treatment, the uncommon public clonotypes either contracted or remained stable. Clonality was elevated at ibrutinib response and had returned toward baseline at progression.

Depths of 1 in 200,000 to 1 in 1 million T cells were the sequencing target. Method: immunoSEQ multiplex PCR; TCRdb's copy keeps in-frame clones and lacks some. The sample has a few hundred thousand clones, roughly two thirds seen once. V was clipped by 4 bases and J by 4 bases; unmatched bases: 9. Germline V lookup: CDR1 SGDLS, CDR2 YYNGEE. This CDR3 has 16 residues. Concerning this clone: No antigen is known for it.

The chain combines TRBV9 with TRBJ2-2, with TRBD1 matching 8 bases. The source is a human donor with chronic lymphocytic leukemia. The sequencing here drew on PBMCs, taken after 36 months of ibrutinib treatment. CDR3 residues: CASSKRTGKLTGELFF. The CDR3 DNA sequence: TGTGCCAGCAGCAAACGGACAGGGAAGCTCACCGGGGAGCTGTTTTTT. Complete variable domain (other parts from reference TRBV9 and TRBJ2-2): DSGVTQTPKHLITATGQRVTLRCSPRSGDLSVYWYQQSLDQGLQFLIQYYNGEERAKGNILERFSAQQFPDLHSELNLSSLELGDSALYFCASSKRTGKLTGELFFGEGSRLTVL.